This T cell receptor beta chain was recovered during a study of vaccination and CD4 T cells after COVID-19. The Oncomine TCR Beta short-read assay was applied to DNA of cultured CD4+ T cells. TCRdb called the PCR reads again in MiXCR, with one record for every CDR3 protein. This sample has about 11,000 distinct CDR3 sequences, with approximately 57% found just once. The treatment was: roughly 10-day PBMC culture with coronavirus spike peptide pools or control peptides (ViraFEST assay). The CDR3 is 12 residues long. The V gene lost 3 bases and the J gene lost 5 bases, with 7 bases spanning the gap. Germline values: CDR1 SNHLY, CDR2 FYNNEI. As regards this clonotype: Its antigen remains unidentified.

The sequencing input was CD4+ T cells from blood, cultured in vitro. The rearrangement links TRBV2 to TRBJ1-2; D is undetermined. This TCR derives from a human donor who had recovered from COVID-19. The CDR3 here is CASSDRNYGYTF. Written as DNA, the CDR3 is TGTGCCAGCAGTGACCGAAATTATGGCTACACCTTC. The full variable domain, in which reference TRBV2 and TRBJ1-2 provide the parts outside the CDR3, is EPEVTQTPSHQVTQMGQEVILRCVPISNHLYFYWYRQILGQKVEFLVSFYNNEISEKSEIFDDQFSVERPDGSNFTLKIRSTKLEDSAMYFCASSDRNYGYTFGSGTRLTVV.